This record concerns one TCR beta chain sequence. Its matching antigen is unknown. The junction had 7 bases not matched to a gene; V was cut back by 6 bases and J by 5 bases. Germline V lookup: CDR1 LNHDA, CDR2 SQIVND (reference sequence). The CDR3 is 14 amino acids. 60 Vbeta and 13 Jbeta primers were used in PCR. Only in-frame clones appear in the TCRdb table, and some are missing; sequencing was by immunoSEQ multiplex PCR. This table holds 90,000 to 110,000 clones, 78% found once. These data are taken from a study of cytomegalovirus exposure and HLA in healthy donors. Study outcomes and limitations: Later analysis showed TCR association rates varying by HLA locus, highest for DRB1 and lowest for HLA-C.

The rearrangement joins TRBV19 to TRBJ1-5, with 7 bases that match TRBD1. The sample taken for sequencing was PBMCs. This receptor was obtained from a man aged 25 to 40 in good health and CMV-seronegative. This CDR3 reads CASSPRGTDQPQHF. The CDR3 region has the DNA TGTGCCAGTAGCCCCAGGGGGACAGATCAGCCCCAGCATTTT.